This T cell receptor (beta chain) was recovered during a study of identical twins. Unique molecular identifiers were present on the cDNA, and a universal primer site came from template switching. TCRdb passed the 5' RACE reads through MiXCR, listing each CDR3 protein once. The sample has roughly 350,000 distinct CDR3 sequences, 9% to 10% seen once. Per germline, CDR1 SEHNR and CDR2 FQNEAQ (reference sequence). V lost 5 bases to trimming and J lost 4 bases, with 12 bases between them. This CDR3 contains 13 residues. This clonotype was seen many times. The sequenced material came from naive T cells sorted from blood. The rearrangement uses TRBV7-9 and TRBJ2-7, with D uncertain. The clonotype originates from a woman aged 45-59 years in good health. The CDR3 sequence: CASSHDTGYEQYF. DNA of the CDR3: TGTGCCAGCAGCCACGACACCGGTTACGAGCAGTACTTC.